These 8 T cell receptor beta chains originate from one sample sequenced in a study of OX40 agonist ivuxolimab in advanced cancers. Libraries came from the immunoSEQ multiplex PCR assay. TCRdb stores this immuneACCESS table with in-frame sequences only. Part of the clones is absent; in the studies checked, under half of the shortfall reflects unresolved V genes, and no reason is known for the rest. Across this sample there are around 65,000 clones, with 80% to 95% seen only once. The ten largest clonotypes hold about 0.58% of the sample. The sample consisted of CD4+ or CD8+ T cells sorted from blood, taken in a trial of the OX40 agonist ivuxolimab. The receptors were sampled from an adult with an advanced solid tumor such as melanoma, head and neck, liver or kidney cancer.

V usage is TRBV19 and J usage is TRBJ1-3; D might be TRBD1 (5 bases). CDR1 LNHDA and CDR2 SQIVND come from the germline V gene (reference sequence). Trimming removed 11 bases at V and 0 bases at J, with 14 bases between. This CDR3 contains 14 residues. The chain's CDR3 is CAVSGGISGNTIYF. DNA of the CDR3: TGTGCCGTTTCCGGGGGTATCTCTGGAAACACCATATATTTT.

The rearrangement links TRBV13 to TRBJ2-3; 10 nucleotides align to TRBD2. The CDR3 spans 16 residues. With V trimmed by 0 bases and J by 5 bases, 5 bases remained unmatched. CDR1 is PRHDT and CDR2 is FYEKMQ in the germline V gene (reference sequence). DNA of the CDR3: TGTGCCAGCAGCTTAGGAGCGGGGGGGCCCGGAGATACGCAGTATTTT. Its translation is CASSLGAGGPGDTQYF.

In its sample, this clone was seen once. This sequence joins TRBV5-1 and TRBJ2-2, with D possibly being TRBD1 (7 bases). CDR1 and CDR2 (germline): SGHRS, YFSETQ. V shed 5 bases and J shed 2 bases, with 16 bases lying between them. The CDR3 is 16 residues long. CDR3 DNA sequence: TGCGCCAGCAGACTGGGGGGACAGATAAACACCGGGGAGCTGTTTTTT. Amino acids: CASRLGGQINTGELFF.

CDR3 protein: CSVSSSTGGKLFF. The CDR3, as DNA: TGCAGCGTCTCATCCTCAACGGGGGGAAAACTGTTTTTT. V usage is TRBV29-1 and J usage is TRBJ1-4, with a tentative D call TRBD1 (5 bases). Per the germline V gene, CDR1 is SQVTM and CDR2 is ANQGSEA. The CDR3 has 13 residues. V was trimmed by 6 bases and J by 10 bases, leaving 18 bases between them.

This clone is a singleton in its sample. The chain combines TRBV7-6 with TRBJ2-5; unclear D gene. V gave up 6 bases and J gave up 2 bases, with 13 bases separating them. CDR3 size: 14 residues. From germline, CDR1 is SGHVS and CDR2 FNYEAQ. The CDR3 DNA reads as TGTGCCAGCAGTGGGCTTTCAAGACAAGAGACCCAGTACTTC. Its translation: CASSGLSRQETQYF.

The rearrangement joins TRBV10-1 to TRBJ2-1; D may match TRBD1 or TRBD2 (5 bases each). V lost 3 bases and J 11 bases, leaving 23 bases between the germline ends. Germline CDR1 WNHNN, CDR2 SYGVQD (reference sequence). The CDR3 has 16 residues. The chain's CDR3 is CASSDSRGLLGTQQFF. The CDR3 nucleotides read TGCGCCAGCAGTGATTCAAGGGGCCTTTTAGGGACCCAGCAGTTCTTC.

The gene calls are TRBV28 and TRBJ1-2; D gene uncertain. Trimming cost V 7 bases and J 8 bases, with 11 bases left between them. The CDR3 sequence is 11 residues long. Looked up from germline, CDR1 is MDHEN and CDR2 is SYDVKM. The CDR3 reads CASKSSLGYTF. CDR3 in DNA: TGTGCCAGCAAGTCCTCGTTGGGCTACACCTTC.

V is TRBV15 and J is TRBJ2-7; maybe TRBD2 (6 bases). The V end was cut by 0 bases, the J end by 3 bases, with 12 bases between. The CDR3 extends over 15 amino acids. CDR1 and CDR2 (germline): LNHNV, YYDKDF (reference sequence). The DNA for the CDR3 is TGTGCCACCAGCAGAGATAGGCTAGCGATCTACGAGCAGTACTTC. This gives the protein CATSRDRLAIYEQYF.